The 18 T cell receptor beta chains listed next were all sequenced from one sample in a study of regulatory T cells in long-lasting Graves disease. Time point of the sample: persistent/refractory GD, antithyroid drugs over 5 years with positive TRAb. RNA extracted from PBMCs served as the sequencing template. Arm-PCR with iRepertoire HTBI primers amplified the CDR3 regions for these TCR beta libraries. TCRdb re-called the multiplex PCR reads with MiXCR, one entry per CDR3 protein. Among roughly 700,000 distinct CDR3 sequences listed, about 32% were seen once. This specimen consisted of peripheral blood mononuclear cells (PBMCs), obtained when the disease was refractory, from a patient treated with antithyroid drugs. All receptors derive from a female donor with Graves disease.

This clonotype has at least ten counts. The chain is built from TRBV6-1 and TRBJ1-2, with D tentatively TRBD1 (5 bases). The CDR3 covers 13 residues. CDR1 is MNHNS, CDR2 SASEGT, per germline. V lost 10 bases and J lost 3, with 15 bases in between. CDR3: CANRDQGHYGYTF. The DNA for the CDR3 is TGTGCCAACCGGGACCAGGGACACTATGGCTACACCTTC.

The chain couples TRBV5-4 to TRBJ2-2; 9 nucleotides agree with TRBD2. The CDR3 has 13 residues. Germline CDR1 is SGHNT and CDR2 is YYREEE (reference sequence). Trimming cost V 7 bases and J 6 bases; bases outside gene matches: 4. The CDR3 nucleotides are TGTGCCAGCTGTAGCGGGAGTCCCGGGGAGCTGTTTTTT. Protein product: CASCSGSPGELFF.

The genes are TRBV4-1 and TRBJ1-4, with D perhaps matching TRBD1 (5 bases). Germline loops: CDR1 MGHRA, CDR2 YSYEKL. The CDR3 extends over 16 amino acids. V lost 5 bases and J lost 5, with 18 bases in between. Here the CDR3 DNA reads TGCGCCAGCAGCGTCCCTGGGGGGAGGAAGAATGAAAAACTGTTTTTT. Amino acid sequence: CASSVPGGRKNEKLFF.

This clonotype showed up many times. The chain recombines TRBV2 with TRBJ1-5, with 12 bases that match TRBD1. Germline V gene sequence: CDR1 SNHLY, CDR2 FYNNEI. After removal of 7 bases from V and 7 bases from J, the junction contained 5 bases not matched to a gene. CDR3 length: 14 amino acids. The CDR3 DNA is TGTGCCAGCATCGGGACAGGGGGCATACAGCCCCAGCATTTT. Its translation is CASIGTGGIQPQHF.

There are many counts of this clonotype. The rearrangement joins TRBV12-3 or TRBV12-4 to TRBJ1-1; 8 bases are a match to TRBD1. The CDR3 spans 17 residues. V trimming: 3 bases; J trimming: 0 bases; junction bases outside the gene matches: 9. The CDR3 loop reads CASSFGRGQLMNTEAFF. CDR3 bases: TGTGCCAGCAGTTTTGGCAGGGGGCAACTCATGAACACTGAAGCTTTCTTT.

This rearrangement joins TRBV20-1 to TRBJ1-6; the D gene is possibly TRBD1 (6 bases). The V gene's germline CDR1 is DFQATT and CDR2 SNEGSKA (reference sequence). CDR3 size: 15 residues. V was clipped by 1 base and J by 5 bases, with 12 bases between them. The CDR3 reads CSARVRTVDNSPLHF. CDR3 DNA: TGCAGTGCTAGAGTTCGGACAGTTGATAATTCACCCCTCCACTTT.

This clonotype has more than one count but fewer than ten. V gene TRBV30 combines with J gene TRBJ2-5; D is undetermined. Looked up from germline, CDR1 is GTSNPN and CDR2 is SVGIG (reference sequence). Trimming shortened V by 0 bases and J by 1 base, and 3 bases separated the two germline ends. The length of the CDR3 is 12 residues. CDR3 loop: CAWSVRQETQYF. As DNA, the CDR3 is TGTGCCTGGAGTGTACGCCAAGAGACCCAGTACTTC.

The CDR3 nucleotides are TGCAGTGCTAGAGATCGCCCGTACCAAGAGACCCAGTACTTC. Protein product: CSARDRPYQETQYF. This rearrangement joins TRBV20-1 to TRBJ2-5; no clear D gene. The V end was cut by 0 bases, the J end by 0 bases, with 8 bases between. Germline loops: CDR1 DFQATT, CDR2 SNEGSKA (reference sequence). The CDR3 is made up of 14 amino acids.

This chain uses TRBV27 with TRBJ1-5; TRBD1 is a possible D gene (6 bases). The germline V and J ends were trimmed by 5 bases and 5 bases, with 16 bases remaining between them. From germline, CDR1 is MNHEY and CDR2 SMNVEV (reference sequence). This CDR3 has 15 amino acids. The CDR3 protein is CASSPRDTPDQPQHF. CDR3 coding DNA: TGTGCCAGCAGTCCCCGGGACACACCAGATCAGCCCCAGCATTTT.

This clonotype was counted only a few times. The chain joins TRBV27 to TRBJ2-7, with 9 positions matching TRBD1. The CDR3 runs 15 residues. The germline gives CDR1 MNHEY, CDR2 SMNVEV (reference sequence). The V segment lost 4 bases and the J segment 3 bases; nucleotides outside the gene matches: 7. The CDR3 here is CASSSPGQGDYEQYF. Here the CDR3 DNA reads TGTGCCAGCAGTTCACCGGGACAGGGAGACTACGAGCAGTACTTC.

The rearrangement links TRBV6-5 to TRBJ1-5, with 7 bases identical to TRBD1. CDR3 length: 15 amino acids. CDR1 is MNHEY, CDR2 SVGAGI, per germline. Trimming took 4 bases from V and 7 from J; bases not matched to a gene: 10. The CDR3 bases are TGTGCCAGCAGTTCGGACAATTCCAGGGGGCAGCCCCAGCATTTT. Translated: CASSSDNSRGQPQHF.

This chain connects TRBV19 to TRBJ1-5; 10 bases agree with TRBD1. Germline CDR1 is LNHDA and CDR2 is SQIVND (reference sequence). Trimming removed 7 bases from V and 4 bases from J; junction bases left unmatched: 7. This CDR3 comprises 15 residues. Here the CDR3 reads CASTSGTGVNQPQHF. CDR3 nucleotides: TGTGCCAGTACATCCGGGACAGGGGTGAATCAGCCCCAGCATTTT.

The table lists this clonotype with a count of one. This rearrangement joins TRBV10-3 to TRBJ1-2; TRBD1 aligns across 7 bases. V lost 3 bases and J lost 2; bases outside the gene matches: 12. Germline CDR1 ENHRY, CDR2 SYGVKD. The CDR3 is 17 amino acids. In DNA, the CDR3 is TGTGCCATCAGTGACCCCCCCTGGGACAGCCAGAACTATGGCTACACCTTC. Its protein product is CAISDPPWDSQNYGYTF.

J is TRBJ1-2 and V is TRBV28; 9 nucleotides agree with TRBD1. V was pared by 6 bases and J by 4 bases, with 6 bases of the junction left unmatched. The CDR3 sequence is 14 residues long. CDR1 MDHEN and CDR2 SYDVKM come from the germline V gene. In nucleotides, the CDR3 is TGTGCCAGCAGCACCGGACAGGGGACCTATGGCTACACCTTC. Its translation is CASSTGQGTYGYTF.

The chain uses TRBV12-5 and TRBJ1-1; 8 bases map to TRBD1. Germline V gene data show CDR1 as LGHNT and CDR2 as FRNRAP. CDR3 length: 12 amino acids. J lost 9 bases, V lost 3 bases, and 3 bases had no gene match. Written as DNA, the CDR3 is TGTGCTAGTGGTTTAGACAGGGGCAAAGCTTTCTTT. Protein product: CASGLDRGKAFF.

This clonotype was seen only a few times. The CDR3 DNA reads as TGTGCCAGCAGCCTCAGACAGGGACCTAATGAAAAACTGTTTTTT. As protein: CASSLRQGPNEKLFF. V is TRBV11-2 and J is TRBJ1-4; 7 nucleotides align to TRBD1. The CDR3 sequence is 15 residues long. J lost 3 bases, V lost 5 bases, and 6 bases had no gene match. Per germline, CDR1 SGHAT and CDR2 FQNNGV.

This clonotype was seen only a few times. The chain combines TRBV7-3 with TRBJ1-1; D is unclear. The ends were cut back, 1 base at V and 1 base at J, with 10 bases in the middle. Germline V CDR1 and CDR2: SGHTA, FQGTGA. CDR3 length: 15 residues. CDR3 amino acids: CASSLKGAANTEAFF. The CDR3 DNA reads TGTGCCAGCAGCTTAAAGGGAGCAGCGAACACTGAAGCTTTCTTT.

A few counts support this clonotype. The chain has TRBV6-1 and TRBJ1-2; D possibly corresponds to TRBD1 (5 bases). The germline V gene encodes CDR1 MNHNS and CDR2 SASEGT. Trimming removed 1 base from V and 4 bases from J, with 13 bases in between. CDR3 length: 15 residues. The CDR3: CASSEGVSQGYGYTF. DNA for the CDR3: TGTGCCAGCAGTGAAGGTGTAAGCCAGGGCTATGGCTACACCTTC.